This TCR beta chain was recovered during a study of blood T cell repertoires in COVID-19. Study at large: The study drew acute and convalescent COVID-19 samples from the United States, Italy and Spain. PBMCs, B-cell-depleted T cells, or T cells were the source of the cDNA or gDNA that made up the material.

This CDR3 spans 16 amino acids. With 2 bases removed from V and 5 bases from J, the gap between germline ends came to 13 bases. The germline V gene has CDR1 MNHEY and CDR2 SMNVEV (reference sequence). As handled by the study authors: The assay estimated nucleated cells by amplifying reference gene primers. Method: immunoSEQ multiplex PCR; TCRdb's copy keeps in-frame clones and lacks some. The DNA was the basis for D and trimming; V, J and clone size are from that table. Among around 230,000 clones listed, 86% were seen once. This sequence was found in a man in his thirties or forties who had recovered from COVID-19. This chain connects TRBV27 to TRBJ1-6; TRBD1 might be the D (5 bases). Sequencing was done on a sample of peripheral blood. DNA of the CDR3: TGTGCCAGCAGTTTAGGCCCTGGGGCAAATAATTCACCCCTCCACTTT. It is translated as CASSLGPGANNSPLHF.